These T cell receptor beta chains were read from a single sample in a study of Graves' ophthalmopathy and Graves' hyperthyroidism. TCRdb fed the multiplex PCR reads into MiXCR, producing one record per CDR3 protein. Of approximately 160,000 distinct CDR3 sequences in the sample, around 40% were seen once. The sample consisted of peripheral blood. Receptors were obtained from a young man with Graves' ophthalmopathy. Each CDR3 is given with its conserved first and last residue. Each record gives: clone size, V gene, D gene, J gene, CDR3 protein, CDR3 DNA. The D gene is left open where the match is weak. Not all rows give a size; the values are once, few, many and, for expanded clones, a class.

.	TRBV12-3/TRBV12-4	.	TRBJ2-5	CASTEGGETQYF	TGTGCCAGCACCGAAGGTGGGGAGACCCAGTACTTC
few	TRBV11-2	.	TRBJ2-7	CASSAKQGRSSYEQYF	TGTGCCAGCAGCGCGAAACAGGGAAGAAGCTCCTACGAGCAGTACTTC
many	TRBV28	TRBD1	TRBJ1-2	CATRVAGGIYGYTF	TGTGCCACCAGAGTCGCAGGGGGCATCTATGGCTACACCTTC
.	TRBV6-1	.	TRBJ1-6	CASSNGGSYNSPLHF	TGTGCCAGCAGCAACGGGGGATCCTATAATTCACCCCTCCACTTT
many	TRBV4-1	.	TRBJ2-7	CASSQDETGPYEQYF	TGCGCCAGCAGCCAAGACGAGACAGGTCCCTATGAGCAGTACTTC
few	TRBV6-5	TRBD1	TRBJ2-7	CASSWDRGRYEQYF	TGTGCCAGCAGTTGGGACAGGGGGAGATACGAGCAGTACTTC
.	TRBV12-3/TRBV12-4	TRBD1	TRBJ2-7	CASRERTGGSNEQYF	TGTGCCAGCAGAGAGAGGACAGGGGGTTCCAACGAGCAGTACTTC
many	TRBV12-3/TRBV12-4	.	TRBJ1-5	CASSPSDPTNQPQHF	TGTGCCAGCAGTCCATCAGACCCCACGAATCAGCCCCAGCATTTT
many	TRBV29-1	.	TRBJ2-5	CSVRWNQETQYF	TGCAGCGTCCGGTGGAACCAAGAGACCCAGTACTTC
few	TRBV6-5	TRBD1	TRBJ2-5	CASSYLTGTGYLQETQYF	TGTGCCAGCAGTTATTTAACCGGGACAGGGTACTTGCAAGAGACCCAGTACTTC
.	TRBV6-1	TRBD1	TRBJ1-5	CASSRRTGGQPQHF	TGTGCCAGCAGTCGTCGGACAGGGGGCCAGCCCCAGCATTTT
many	TRBV20-1	TRBD1	TRBJ1-1	CSATPRGRNTEAFF	TGCAGTGCTACCCCCAGGGGGCGAAACACTGAAGCTTTCTTT
few	TRBV6-5	.	TRBJ1-2	CASSLGLLSTSYGYTF	TGTGCCAGCAGTTTAGGACTGCTTTCGACTTCCTATGGCTACACCTTC
many	TRBV20-1	.	TRBJ1-1	CSAQSGGRGTEAFF	TGCAGTGCCCAAAGCGGGGGCCGGGGCACTGAAGCTTTCTTT
many	TRBV10-3	TRBD1	TRBJ1-5	CAISESTGSRGSNQPQHF	TGTGCCATCAGTGAGTCAACAGGGTCCAGGGGGAGCAATCAGCCCCAGCATTTT
.	TRBV2	.	TRBJ2-4	CASSEARAKNIQYF	TGTGCCAGCAGTGAAGCGAGAGCCAAAAACATTCAGTACTTC
few	TRBV12-3/TRBV12-4	TRBD1	TRBJ1-6	CASRRTGNYNSPLHF	TGTGCCAGCAGGAGGACAGGCAACTATAATTCACCCCTCCACTTT
many	TRBV28	TRBD2	TRBJ2-7	CASSFGSSGVYEQYF	TGTGCCAGCAGTTTTGGGTCTAGCGGCGTCTACGAGCAGTACTTC
.	TRBV6-1	.	TRBJ1-3	CASAGSGNTIYF	TGTGCCAGCGCGGGCTCTGGAAACACCATATATTTT
few	TRBV28	.	TRBJ2-7	CASSYRGSLYEQYF	TGTGCCAGCAGTTATCGAGGGAGCCTCTACGAGCAGTACTTC
.	TRBV28	TRBD2	TRBJ2-4	CASSLYGTSGINIQYF	TGTGCCAGCAGTTTATACGGGACTAGCGGGATAAACATTCAGTACTTC
.	TRBV28	.	TRBJ1-1	CASSTQTNTEAFF	TGCGCCAGCAGCACCCAAACGAACACTGAAGCTTTCTTT
.	TRBV28	.	TRBJ1-2	CATLGYGRLGPGYTF	TGTGCCACCTTAGGATACGGACGGCTTGGCCCTGGCTACACCTTC
.	TRBV30	TRBD1	TRBJ1-2	CAWRDPGQVDYTF	TGTGCCTGGAGGGATCCGGGACAGGTGGACTACACCTTC
many	TRBV3-1	.	TRBJ2-7	CASGEPGSGREQYF	TGTGCCAGCGGGGAGCCCGGTAGTGGTCGCGAGCAGTACTTC
.	TRBV30	.	TRBJ1-6	CAWSVLGRSPLHF	TGTGCATGGAGTGTACTGGGGCGATCACCCCTCCACTTT
.	TRBV5-1	TRBD2	TRBJ2-7	CASSLGLAGVGLNYEQYF	TGCGCCAGCAGCTTGGGACTAGCGGGAGTGGGGCTAAACTACGAGCAGTACTTC
many	TRBV11-2	TRBD2	TRBJ2-7	CASSLETGGSYEQYF	TGTGCCAGCAGCTTAGAAACGGGAGGCTCCTACGAGCAGTACTTC
many	TRBV7-2	.	TRBJ1-5	CASSFRANQPQHF	TGTGCCAGCAGCTTTAGGGCGAATCAGCCCCAGCATTTT
.	TRBV7-8	.	TRBJ2-2	CASSRQNTGELFF	TGTGCCAGCAGCCGACAGAACACCGGGGAGCTGTTTTTT
.	TRBV28	.	TRBJ1-5	CASSDEQPQHF	TGTGCCAGCAGTGATGAACAGCCCCAGCATTTT
.	TRBV2	.	TRBJ2-5	CASSEQGVNQETQYF	TGTGCCAGCAGTGAACAGGGCGTGAACCAAGAGACCCAGTACTTC
many	TRBV28	TRBD1	TRBJ2-2	CASSLARQGGTGELFF	TGTGCCAGCAGTTTGGCAAGACAGGGTGGGACCGGGGAGCTGTTTTTT
.	TRBV28	TRBD2	TRBJ2-5	CASSFSGRLKTQYF	TGTGCCAGCAGTTTCAGCGGGAGGCTGAAGACCCAGTACTTC
once	TRBV7-2	.	TRBJ2-7	CASSARDEQYF	TGTGCCAGCAGCGCCAGGGACGAGCAGTACTTC
.	TRBV7-8	TRBD1	TRBJ1-6	CASSGQGKNSPLHF	TGTGCCAGCAGCGGACAGGGGAAGAATTCACCCCTCCACTTT
many	TRBV19	TRBD1	TRBJ1-1	CATSTGGSEAFF	TGTGCCACCAGTACAGGGGGCTCTGAAGCTTTCTTT
many	TRBV28	TRBD1	TRBJ1-1	CASSLNRGFTEAFF	TGTGCCAGCAGTTTAAACAGGGGTTTCACTGAAGCTTTCTTT
once	TRBV6-2/TRBV6-3	TRBD2	TRBJ2-2	CATQTSGGSGELFF	TGTGCCACCCAGACTAGCGGGGGCTCAGGGGAGCTGTTTTTT
many	TRBV11-2	.	TRBJ2-4	CASSFQGGTNIQYF	TGTGCCAGCAGCTTTCAGGGGGGAACTAACATTCAGTACTTC
.	TRBV4-3	.	TRBJ1-1	CASSQGARIKAFF	TGCGCCAGCAGCCAAGGGGCCAGGATTAAAGCTTTCTTT
.	TRBV7-9	.	TRBJ1-1	CASSRPGRPNTEAFF	TGTGCCAGCAGCCGCCCGGGCAGACCGAACACTGAAGCTTTCTTT
few	TRBV6-1	TRBD1	TRBJ2-7	CASRSNRGWNDEQYF	TGTGCCAGCCGGAGTAACAGGGGATGGAATGACGAGCAGTACTTC
.	TRBV12-3/TRBV12-4	.	TRBJ2-5	CASRRGLEGQETQYF	TGTGCCAGCAGGAGAGGGCTAGAAGGGCAAGAGACCCAGTACTTC
.	TRBV6-1	TRBD1	TRBJ2-7	CASRGDRAASYEQYF	TGTGCCAGCAGAGGGGACAGGGCAGCCTCCTACGAGCAGTACTTC
many	TRBV5-1	.	TRBJ2-6	CASRSGANVLTF	TGCGCCAGCAGATCTGGGGCCAACGTCCTGACTTTC
.	TRBV12-3/TRBV12-4	.	TRBJ1-2	CASNPQETSF	TGTGCCAGCAACCCCCAGGAGACATCCTTC
.	TRBV11-3	.	TRBJ1-1	CASRPDVANTEAFF	TGTGCCAGCAGGCCGGACGTAGCGAACACTGAAGCTTTCTTT
.	TRBV19	.	TRBJ1-6	CASSISPQGITTSPLHF	TGTGCCAGTAGTATATCCCCGCAGGGGATTACCACTTCACCCCTCCACTTT
many	TRBV29-1	TRBD1	TRBJ1-1	CSVEDPGEGTVNTEAFF	TGCAGCGTTGAAGATCCGGGGGAGGGGACAGTGAACACTGAAGCTTTCTTT
.	TRBV24-1	.	TRBJ2-7	CATSDRMGMDEQYF	TGTGCCACCAGTGATCGTATGGGCATGGACGAGCAGTACTTC
few	TRBV19	.	TRBJ1-5	CASSRQVGQPQHF	TGTGCCAGTAGTCGACAGGTTGGTCAGCCCCAGCATTTT
many	TRBV28	TRBD2	TRBJ2-7	CASSIPGLGVYEQYF	TGTGCCAGCAGTATACCGGGACTAGGGGTCTACGAGCAGTACTTC
.	TRBV5-1	TRBD1	TRBJ1-6	CASSFKGQEASSYNSPLHF	TGCGCCAGCAGCTTCAAAGGACAGGAGGCTAGCTCCTATAATTCACCCCTCCACTTT
.	TRBV28	.	TRBJ2-7	CASKANYEQYF	TGTGCCAGCAAAGCGAACTACGAGCAGTACTTC
many	TRBV6-2/TRBV6-3	.	TRBJ2-7	CASSYLLGSAYEQYF	TGTGCCAGCAGTTACCTACTAGGTTCCGCCTACGAGCAGTACTTC
many	TRBV7-2	TRBD2	TRBJ2-7	CASAGGVNYEQYF	TGTGCCAGCGCGGGGGGGGTGAACTACGAGCAGTACTTC
many	TRBV12-3/TRBV12-4	.	TRBJ1-1	CASSLALSSEAFF	TGTGCCAGCAGTTTAGCGCTGTCGTCTGAAGCTTTCTTT
many	TRBV20-1	.	TRBJ2-5	CSARDMYTGQETQYF	TGCAGTGCTAGAGATATGTATACAGGACAAGAGACCCAGTACTTC
many	TRBV20-1	.	TRBJ2-7	CSARDLTDSYEQYF	TGCAGTGCTAGAGATCTGACGGATTCCTACGAGCAGTACTTC